The rows below give T cell receptor beta chains drawn from one sample of a study of T cell responses to AZD1222 COVID-19 vaccine. Here immunoSEQ multiplex PCR was the method, and the copy in TCRdb shows in-frame clones only, minus some. The repertoire holds 70,000 or so clones, with almost 90% as singletons. The source was peripheral blood, collected on day 0 of AZD1222 vaccination. Receptors originate from an adult in good health. Both conserved end residues are part of each CDR3. Fields, in order: D gene, J gene, clone size, V gene, CDR3 DNA, CDR3 protein. D genes are given only for firm matches. The listing skips clone size in some rows; elsewhere it reads once, few, many or a size class.

D: TRBD1; J: TRBJ2-7; size: -; V: TRBV6-5; DNA: TGTGCCAGCAGTTACGGACAGGGGGACTACGAGCAGTACTTC; CDR3: CASSYGQGDYEQYF
D: -; J: TRBJ2-3; size: -; V: TRBV7-9; DNA: TGTGCCAGCAGCCACTCTGCCACAGATACGCAGTATTTT; CDR3: CASSHSATDTQYF
D: TRBD1; J: TRBJ2-3; size: -; V: TRBV7-2; DNA: TGTGCCAGCAGCCTAGGGACAGGTAAAACAGATACGCAGTATTTT; CDR3: CASSLGTGKTDTQYF
D: -; J: TRBJ2-1; size: -; V: TRBV3-1/TRBV3-2; DNA: TGTGCCAGCGGAGAGGGATCCGGGACCTACAATGAGCAGTTCTTC; CDR3: CASGEGSGTYNEQFF
D: TRBD1; J: TRBJ2-3; size: -; V: TRBV24-1; DNA: TGTGCCACCAGTGATGCCCTCGGCAGGGGGTCGGGAGATACGCAGTATTTT; CDR3: CATSDALGRGSGDTQYF
D: TRBD2; J: TRBJ2-7; size: -; V: TRBV5-1; DNA: TGCGCCAGCAGCTTTCTAACTAGCGGGAGCTCCTACGAGCAGTACTTC; CDR3: CASSFLTSGSSYEQYF
D: TRBD2; J: TRBJ2-1; size: -; V: TRBV18; DNA: TGTGCCAGCTCACCGCTGGGACTAGCGGGAGGGGGCTCCTACAATGAGCAGTTCTTC; CDR3: CASSPLGLAGGGSYNEQFF
D: -; J: TRBJ1-4; size: few; V: TRBV10-2; DNA: TGCGCCAGCTCCCGTTCAAGCGAAAAACTGTTTTTT; CDR3: CASSRSSEKLFF
D: -; J: TRBJ1-5; size: few; V: TRBV10-2; DNA: TGCGCCAGCAGTGATCCGGGACACTCTAATCAGCCCCAGCATTTT; CDR3: CASSDPGHSNQPQHF
D: -; J: TRBJ1-1; size: -; V: TRBV29-1; DNA: TGCAGCGTTGGCCAGATTGAAGCTTTCTTT; CDR3: CSVGQIEAFF
D: -; J: TRBJ2-3; size: -; V: TRBV14; DNA: TGTGCCAGCAGTCGGGACTTGCTCACAGATACGCAGTATTTT; CDR3: CASSRDLLTDTQYF
D: TRBD1; J: TRBJ1-2; size: -; V: TRBV7-2; DNA: TGTGCCAGCAGCCTATATGACAGGGAGAGGGGCTACACCTTC; CDR3: CASSLYDRERGYTF
D: -; J: TRBJ1-3; size: few; V: TRBV15; DNA: TGTGCCACCAGCAGAGATATGGCCGTTGGAAACACCATATATTTT; CDR3: CATSRDMAVGNTIYF
D: -; J: TRBJ2-1; size: -; V: TRBV10-3; DNA: TGTGCCACCAAGCAAGGGGGATCCTACAATGAGCAGTTCTTC; CDR3: CATKQGGSYNEQFF
D: TRBD1; J: TRBJ1-1; size: -; V: TRBV6-1; DNA: TGTGCCAGCAGTGAAGCCGGTGGGACAGCCTCAAGGGCTTTCTTT; CDR3: CASSEAGGTASRAFF
D: -; J: TRBJ1-3; size: few; V: TRBV9; DNA: TGTGCCAGCAGCGTAGCCCAGGGTGGAAACACCATATATTTT; CDR3: CASSVAQGGNTIYF
D: -; J: TRBJ2-3; size: -; V: TRBV18; DNA: TGTGCCAGCTCACCACCGAGGACAGGCGGGGCAGATACGCAGTATTTT; CDR3: CASSPPRTGGADTQYF
D: -; J: TRBJ1-2; size: -; V: TRBV3-1/TRBV3-2; DNA: TGTGCCAGCAGCCCCGCAAGGGGGGTCCGGAGTGGCTACACCTTC; CDR3: CASSPARGVRSGYTF
D: TRBD1; J: TRBJ1-2; size: -; V: TRBV18; DNA: TGTGCCAGCTCACCACCGGAGACAGGGGGGCGCGGCTACACCTTC; CDR3: CASSPPETGGRGYTF
D: -; J: TRBJ1-2; size: -; V: TRBV12-3/TRBV12-4; DNA: TGTGCCAGCAGTTTAGGAGGGACAAGTGGCTACACCTTC; CDR3: CASSLGGTSGYTF
D: TRBD1; J: TRBJ2-3; size: -; V: TRBV4-3; DNA: TGCGCCAGCAGCCAGAGGGACAGGGGGCCCTTTGTTCCGCAGTATTTT; CDR3: CASSQRDRGPFVPQYF
D: TRBD1; J: TRBJ2-1; size: -; V: TRBV27; DNA: TGTGCCAGCAGTTCCGGGACAGGCTACAATGAGCAGTTCTTC; CDR3: CASSSGTGYNEQFF
D: TRBD1; J: TRBJ1-1; size: once; V: TRBV10-3; DNA: TGTGCCATCAGTGAGTCAGAGGGACAGGGGAACACTGAAGCTTTCTTT; CDR3: CAISESEGQGNTEAFF
D: -; J: TRBJ2-3; size: -; V: TRBV2; DNA: TGTGCCAGCAGTGCCATGATTGGGGTAGATACGCAGTATTTT; CDR3: CASSAMIGVDTQYF
D: TRBD2; J: TRBJ2-7; size: -; V: TRBV10-2; DNA: TGCGCCAGCAACCTAGCGGGGGAATCCTACGAGCAGTACTTC; CDR3: CASNLAGESYEQYF
D: TRBD2; J: TRBJ2-1; size: -; V: TRBV5-1; DNA: TGCGCCAGCAGCCCCCAGGGACTAGCCTTCTACAATGAGCAGTTCTTC; CDR3: CASSPQGLAFYNEQFF
D: -; J: TRBJ2-3; size: -; V: TRBV4-1; DNA: TGCGCCAGCAGCAGAAGATTTGAAAGCGAAAGCACAGATACGCAGTATTTT; CDR3: CASSRRFESESTDTQYF
D: -; J: TRBJ2-2; size: -; V: TRBV7-2; DNA: TGTGCCAGCAGCCACCGGGACTTTAACACCGGGGAGCTGTTTTTT; CDR3: CASSHRDFNTGELFF
D: -; J: TRBJ1-3; size: -; V: TRBV6-6; DNA: TGTGCCGCGGGCGGGGCCCTCTACTCTGGAAACACCATATATTTT; CDR3: CAAGGALYSGNTIYF
D: -; J: TRBJ1-2; size: -; V: TRBV29-1; DNA: TGCAGCGTTGAGGGAGGCTATGGCTACACCTTC; CDR3: CSVEGGYGYTF
D: TRBD1; J: TRBJ2-1; size: -; V: TRBV4-2; DNA: TGTGCCAGCAGCCAAGGGGGGGGACAGGGGAATGAGCAGTTCTTC; CDR3: CASSQGGGQGNEQFF
D: -; J: TRBJ1-1; size: few; V: TRBV12-3/TRBV12-4; DNA: TGTGCCAGCAGTTTGGCCGGCGGCACTGAAGCTTTCTTT; CDR3: CASSLAGGTEAFF
D: -; J: TRBJ2-7; size: -; V: TRBV4-2; DNA: TGTGCCAGCAGCCAAATAGGTAACTACGAGCAGTACTTC; CDR3: CASSQIGNYEQYF
D: TRBD2; J: TRBJ2-7; size: -; V: TRBV11-2; DNA: TGTGCCAGCAGCTCAGCCACTAGCGCGACCTACGAGCAGTACTTC; CDR3: CASSSATSATYEQYF
D: -; J: TRBJ1-6; size: -; V: TRBV28; DNA: TGTGCCAGCATTTCCGGGACACGGTATAATTCACCCCTCCACTTT; CDR3: CASISGTRYNSPLHF
D: TRBD1; J: TRBJ1-2; size: -; V: TRBV27; DNA: TGTGCCAGCAGGGGAATGGGACAGGGAATATGGGGCTACACCTTC; CDR3: CASRGMGQGIWGYTF
D: TRBD1; J: TRBJ2-1; size: -; V: TRBV18; DNA: TGTGCCAGCTCACCAGGACAGGGAATCAATGAGCAGTTCTTC; CDR3: CASSPGQGINEQFF
D: -; J: TRBJ2-2; size: few; V: TRBV7-6; DNA: TGTGCCAGCAGCACGCGACAGGGAGGCACCGGGGAGCTGTTTTTT; CDR3: CASSTRQGGTGELFF
D: TRBD1; J: TRBJ1-3; size: once; V: TRBV30; DNA: TGTGCCTGGAGTAGGACAGGGAACTCTGGAAACACCATATATTTT; CDR3: CAWSRTGNSGNTIYF
D: -; J: TRBJ1-1; size: -; V: TRBV19; DNA: TGTGCCAGTAGGGCACAGGGCACTGAAGCTTTCTTT; CDR3: CASRAQGTEAFF
D: -; J: TRBJ1-1; size: -; V: TRBV18; DNA: TGTGCCAGCTCATCAACAGGGTACACTGAAGCTTTCTTT; CDR3: CASSSTGYTEAFF